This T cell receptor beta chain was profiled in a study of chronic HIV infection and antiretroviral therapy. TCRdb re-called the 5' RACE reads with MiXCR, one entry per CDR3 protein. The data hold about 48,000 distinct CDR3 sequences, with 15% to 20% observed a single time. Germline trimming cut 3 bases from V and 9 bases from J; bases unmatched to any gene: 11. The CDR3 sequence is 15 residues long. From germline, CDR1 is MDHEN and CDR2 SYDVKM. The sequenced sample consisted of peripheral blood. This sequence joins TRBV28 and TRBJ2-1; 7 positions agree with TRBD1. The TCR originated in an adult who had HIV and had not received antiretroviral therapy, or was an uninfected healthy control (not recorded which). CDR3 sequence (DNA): TGTGCCAGCAGTTTGTACAGGGGAACCCGGGGTGAGCAGTTCTTC. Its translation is CASSLYRGTRGEQFF.